These 27 T cell receptor beta chains were sequenced from one sample in a study of T cell repertoires in cytomegalovirus infection. TCRdb re-analysed the reads in MiXCR, keeping a single row per CDR3 protein. The sample has around 210,000 distinct CDR3 sequences, 6% to 8% seen once. The sample taken for sequencing was PBMCs. Receptor source: a human donor in good health (CMV status not recorded). Some clones in this sample may be carry-over from other donors' samples.

This sequence joins TRBV9 and TRBJ1-2; 7 nucleotides agree with TRBD1. The CDR3 is made up of 13 amino acids. CDR1 and CDR2 (germline): SGDLS, YYNGEE. J gave up 8 bases and V 4 bases, and 8 bases lay outside the gene matches. CDR3 bases: TGTGCCAGCAGCCCCGTGGAGGGACAGGGCTACACCTTC. This gives the protein CASSPVEGQGYTF. Variable domain in full (rest from reference TRBV9 and TRBJ1-2): DSGVTQTPKHLITATGQRVTLRCSPRSGDLSVYWYQQSLDQGLQFLIQYYNGEERAKGNILERFSAQQFPDLHSELNLSSLELGDSALYFCASSPVEGQGYTFGSGTRLTVV.

This clonotype was picked up many times. The chain couples TRBV7-2 to TRBJ1-1; tentative D call: TRBD1 (5 bases). Deletions cut 3 bases from V and 3 bases from J, with 11 bases between. CDR3 length equals 14 residues. Germline CDR1 SGHTA, CDR2 FQGNSA. The DNA for the CDR3 is TGTGCCAGCAGCTTGAGGGACGGCTACACTGAAGCTTTCTTT. As protein: CASSLRDGYTEAFF.

This clonotype occurred a few times. The chain employs TRBV4-3 and TRBJ2-7; 9 bases map to TRBD1. This CDR3 has 14 amino acids. The germline V gene encodes CDR1 LGHNA and CDR2 YSLEER. After removal of 3 bases from V and 3 bases from J, the junction contained 3 bases not matched to a gene. The CDR3 loop reads CASSHSTGGYEQYF. The CDR3 DNA reads as TGCGCCAGCAGCCACTCGACAGGGGGCTACGAGCAGTACTTC.

This clonotype was seen at least ten times. The chain is built from TRBV29-1 and TRBJ2-3; TRBD1 agrees at 7 bases. The CDR3 length is 17 residues. Germline CDR1 and CDR2: SQVTM and ANQGSEA. V gave up 3 bases and J gave up 0 bases; unmatched junction bases: 12. CDR3 DNA: TGCAGCGTTGATACTTACTCCCGGGACAGCAGCACAGATACGCAGTATTTT. It codes for CSVDTYSRDSSTDTQYF.

This clonotype has ten or more counts. The CDR3 DNA reads TGTGCCAGCAGTTTCATGACAGGGCAGCAGTTCTTC. It yields the protein CASSFMTGQQFF. The genes are TRBV7-2 and TRBJ2-1; TRBD1 matches 7 bases. The CDR3 extends over 12 amino acids. V lost 6 bases, J lost 11 bases, and 7 bases stayed unmatched. The germline gives CDR1 SGHTA, CDR2 FQGNSA.

The chain couples TRBV20-1 to TRBJ2-3, with a possible D match to TRBD1 (5 bases). This CDR3 has 12 amino acids. Germline assignment: CDR1 DFQATT and CDR2 SNEGSKA (reference sequence). The ends were cut back, 5 bases at V and 6 bases at J, with 12 bases in the middle. This CDR3 reads CSAVGHADTQYF. The CDR3 DNA reads TGCAGTGCTGTTGGACATGCCGATACGCAGTATTTT.

This clonotype was seen repeatedly, ten times or more. V usage is TRBV6-1 and J usage is TRBJ1-1; 8 bases are shared with TRBD1. This CDR3 is 14 amino acids long. The germline V gene encodes CDR1 MNHNS and CDR2 SASEGT. The V and J ends lost 3 bases and 3 bases, in that order; junction bases with no gene match: 3. The CDR3 reads CASSEDREYTEAFF. The DNA for the CDR3 is TGTGCCAGCAGTGAGGACAGGGAGTACACTGAAGCTTTCTTT.

This clonotype appeared many times. The rearrangement uses TRBV5-5 and TRBJ2-7; no clear D gene. Trimming stripped 0 bases from V and 6 bases from J, with 4 bases between. Germline V CDR1 and CDR2: SGHKS, YYEKEE (reference sequence). The CDR3 totals 11 residues. The CDR3 region is CASSLAVEQYF. The CDR3, as DNA: TGTGCCAGCAGCTTGGCCGTCGAGCAGTACTTC.

This clonotype was counted many times. The rearrangement joins TRBV7-9 to TRBJ1-2, with D possibly matching TRBD1 (5 bases). The CDR3 runs to 14 residues. Between the trimmed V and J ends, which lost 0 bases and 2 bases, there was a span of 7 bases. The germline V gene encodes CDR1 SEHNR and CDR2 FQNEAQ (reference sequence). In nucleotides, the CDR3 is TGTGCCAGCAGCTTAGCGTGGGGGAACTATGGCTACACCTTC. Amino acids: CASSLAWGNYGYTF.

This clonotype was seen at least ten times. The CDR3 DNA sequence: TGTGCCAGCAGTTTTAGTAGCGGAGCTTTCTTT. Protein: CASSFSSGAFF. This chain links TRBV12-3 or TRBV12-4 with TRBJ1-1; D not resolved. This CDR3 is built from 11 residues. V dropped 3 bases and J dropped 10 bases, with 9 bases sitting between them.

This clonotype showed up many times. The rearrangement uses TRBV20-1 and TRBJ2-3; D gene uncertain. Trimming pared 6 bases from V and 2 bases from J, leaving 9 bases between. CDR1 and CDR2 from the germline V gene are DFQATT and SNEGSKA (reference sequence). This CDR3 is 12 amino acids long. In nucleotides, the CDR3 is TGCAGTGCCGACGACGACACAGATACGCAGTATTTT. Amino acid sequence: CSADDDTDTQYF.

This clonotype came up many times. The chain carries TRBV2 and TRBJ2-1; tentatively, D is TRBD2 (5 bases). Trimming pared 5 bases from V and 0 bases from J, leaving 17 bases between. This CDR3 is built from 17 residues. The germline V gene encodes CDR1 SNHLY and CDR2 FYNNEI. CDR3 in DNA: TGTGCCAGCAGTTACCGACCCAGCGGTGGCTCCTACAATGAGCAGTTCTTC. Protein: CASSYRPSGGSYNEQFF. The complete variable domain, with remaining parts taken from reference TRBV2 and TRBJ2-1, reads EPEVTQTPSHQVTQMGQEVILRCVPISNHLYFYWYRQILGQKVEFLVSFYNNEISEKSEIFDDQFSVERPDGSNFTLKIRSTKLEDSAMYFCASSYRPSGGSYNEQFFGPGTRLTVL.

This clonotype was counted ten times or more. This sequence joins TRBV11-2 and TRBJ2-5; D is perhaps TRBD1 (6 bases). The CDR3 is 15 residues long. The germline V and J ends were trimmed by 1 base and 3 bases, with 12 bases remaining between them. CDR1 SGHAT and CDR2 FQNNGV come from the germline V gene. The CDR3 reads CASSLGTAGEETQYF. Here the CDR3 DNA reads TGTGCCAGCAGCTTAGGCACGGCAGGGGAAGAGACCCAGTACTTC.

In its sample, this clonotype was seen many times. V gene TRBV7-2 combines with J gene TRBJ1-3; D gene ambiguous. The V gene lost 2 bases and the J gene lost 4 bases, with 6 bases spanning the gap. This CDR3 has 13 residues. Germline-derived CDR1 and CDR2 are SGHTA and FQGNSA. In nucleotides, the CDR3 is TGTGCCAGCAGCTTATTTGGGGGAAACACCATATATTTT. Encoded protein: CASSLFGGNTIYF.

This clonotype has ten or more counts. The CDR3, as DNA: TGTGCCAGCAGCTTCCCGGGACTAGCCTACGAGCAGTACTTC. Amino acid sequence: CASSFPGLAYEQYF. J is TRBJ2-7 and V is TRBV5-6, with TRBD2 matching over 8 bases. This CDR3 region has 14 residues. Germline V gene sequence: CDR1 SGHDT, CDR2 YYEEEE. V was pared by 2 bases and J by 2 bases, with 3 bases of the junction left unmatched.

This clonotype was seen many times. V and J are TRBV12-3 or TRBV12-4 and TRBJ1-5; TRBD1 might be the D (5 bases). The germline V and J ends were trimmed by 5 bases and 7 bases, with 12 bases remaining between them. The CDR3 has 13 amino acids. This CDR3 reads CASSRDGLQPQHF. CDR3 DNA sequence: TGTGCCAGCAGTCGGGACGGTTTACAGCCCCAGCATTTT.

Many counts were recorded for this clonotype. This chain joins TRBV7-6 and TRBJ1-2; unclear D gene. The CDR3 loop spans 15 amino acids. The V gene's germline CDR1 is SGHVS and CDR2 FNYEAQ. The germline V and J ends were trimmed by 5 bases and 3 bases, with 16 bases remaining between them. In DNA, the CDR3 is TGTGCCAGCAGCCCTGCGGCAGACAACCACTATGGCTACACCTTC. Its translation is CASSPAADNHYGYTF.

This clonotype was observed at least ten times. V gene TRBV4-3 combines with J gene TRBJ2-1; 8 bases are a match to TRBD2. V lost 3 bases, J lost 0 bases, and 7 bases stayed unmatched. Germline loops: CDR1 LGHNA, CDR2 YSLEER. This CDR3 is 17 amino acids long. The CDR3 here is CASSQGSGASSYNEQFF. The CDR3 nucleotides read TGCGCCAGCAGCCAGGGTAGCGGGGCGAGCTCCTACAATGAGCAGTTCTTC.

This clonotype showed up many times. The chain carries TRBV6-2 or TRBV6-3 and TRBJ1-5; tentative D call: TRBD1 (5 bases). V dropped 6 bases and J dropped 3 bases, with 18 bases sitting between them. The CDR3 length is 16 residues. The germline V gene has CDR1 MNHEY and CDR2 SVGEGT. CDR3 sequence reads: CASRPLIGATNQPQHF. For the CDR3, the DNA is TGTGCCAGCAGGCCGCTAATCGGGGCCACCAATCAGCCCCAGCATTTT.

This clonotype was counted at least ten times. The V and J genes are TRBV20-1 and TRBJ2-7; 7 positions agree with TRBD1. The germline V gene encodes CDR1 DFQATT and CDR2 SNEGSKA (reference sequence). The CDR3 consists of 14 residues. V trimming: 3 bases; J trimming: 3 bases; junction bases outside the gene matches: 8. CDR3 nucleotide sequence: TGCAGTGCTAGGCTACCGACAGGGCGCTACGAGCAGTACTTC. Amino acid sequence: CSARLPTGRYEQYF.

The gene calls are TRBV9 and TRBJ2-1; D may match TRBD1 or TRBD2 (5 bases each). In germline, CDR1 is SGDLS, CDR2 YYNGEE. Trimming took 3 bases from V and 2 from J, leaving 12 bases between them. The CDR3 is made up of 15 amino acids. As DNA, the CDR3 is TGTGCCAGCAGCGAATCGGGGCCCACCTACAATGAGCAGTTCTTC. It is translated as CASSESGPTYNEQFF.

This clonotype was detected many times. V and J are TRBV6-2 or TRBV6-3 and TRBJ2-1, with 7 nucleotides matching TRBD1. Germline V lookup: CDR1 MNHEY, CDR2 SVGEGT. The junction had 11 bases not matched to a gene; V was cut back by 6 bases and J by 0 bases. This CDR3 is 17 amino acids long. The DNA of the CDR3 is TGTGCCAGCAGGGGACAGAAGGGGGTTGGCTCCTACAATGAGCAGTTCTTC. Protein sequence: CASRGQKGVGSYNEQFF.

This clonotype has at least ten counts. This chain joins TRBV7-2 and TRBJ1-2; D not resolved. The CDR3 runs 14 residues. The V end lost 2 bases, the J end lost 2 bases, and 9 bases lay between the germline ends. From germline, CDR1 is SGHTA and CDR2 FQGNSA. DNA of the CDR3: TGTGCCAGCAGCTTATGGGAGGAGAACTATGGCTACACCTTC. This translates into CASSLWEENYGYTF.

The sample holds a few counts of this clonotype. CDR3: CASSPQGIGEKLFF. CDR3 DNA sequence: TGTGCCAGCAGTCCCCAGGGAATTGGGGAAAAACTGTTTTTT. The chain links TRBV27 to TRBJ1-4; D is possibly TRBD1 (5 bases). This CDR3 spans 14 amino acids. V was cut by 5 bases and J by 8 bases, with 15 bases left in between. The germline CDR1 and CDR2 sequences are MNHEY and SMNVEV (reference sequence). The complete variable domain, with remaining parts taken from reference TRBV27 and TRBJ1-4, reads EAQVTQNPRYLITVTGKKLTVTCSQNMNHEYMSWYRQDPGLGLRQIYYSMNVEVTDKGDVPEGYKVSRKEKRNFPLILESPSPNQTSLYFCASSPQGIGEKLFFGSGTQLSVL.

The chain has TRBV10-3 and TRBJ1-2; D gene unclear. The length of the CDR3 is 11 residues. Germline V gene data show CDR1 as ENHRY and CDR2 as SYGVKD. V was shortened by 0 bases and J by 7 bases, with 3 bases between the two germline ends. The CDR3 DNA is TGTGCCATCAGTGAGTCGGTTGGCTACACCTTC. It codes for CAISESVGYTF.

This clonotype came up many times. This CDR3 reads CASSQLTGRDEQFF. The CDR3 bases are TGCGCCAGCAGCCAACTGACGGGGCGGGATGAGCAGTTCTTC. The chain is built from TRBV4-1 and TRBJ2-1; tentatively, D is TRBD1 or TRBD2 (5 bases each). CDR1 MGHRA and CDR2 YSYEKL come from the germline V gene. The CDR3 loop spans 14 amino acids. The ends were cut back, 2 bases at V and 8 bases at J, with 13 bases in the middle.

This clonotype was observed at least ten times. The CDR3 spells CASSSSSYQETQYF. CDR3 nucleotides: TGTGCCAGCAGCTCAAGCTCGTACCAAGAGACCCAGTACTTC. J is TRBJ2-5 and V is TRBV7-2; D remains ambiguous. Germline lookup yields CDR1 SGHTA and CDR2 FQGNSA. The length of the CDR3 is 14 residues. Trimming took off 4 bases at V and 0 bases at J, with 9 bases between the two ends.